This TCR beta chain was sequenced during a study of blood T cell repertoires in COVID-19. Study as a whole: PBMCs, B-cell-depleted T cells, or T cells were the source of the cDNA or gDNA that made up the material.

Original analysis: Amplified reference gene primers provided the basis for estimating nucleated cell counts. Some clones are missing from TCRdb's copy, which holds only in-frame ones; the method was immunoSEQ multiplex PCR. The V and J calls and clone size are taken from that table; D and trimming were inferred from the DNA. The sample comprises roughly 100,000 clones, approximately 85% of which are singletons, and 4.1% rests with the top ten. Sequenced: peripheral blood. This TCR was sampled from a man aged 45 to 65 with acute or convalescent COVID-19.

This CDR3 reads CASSDRQYMNTEAFF. DNA for the CDR3: TGTGCCAGCAGCGATAGACAGTACATGAACACTGAAGCTTTCTTT. This chain uses TRBV9 with TRBJ1-1, with a weak D call TRBD1 (5 bases). The germline V gene has CDR1 SGDLS and CDR2 YYNGEE. Deletions cut 3 bases from V and 0 bases from J, with 12 bases between. The CDR3 contains 15 residues.